This TCR beta chain was recorded in a study of T cell responses to AZD1222 COVID-19 vaccine. Study-wide results and limits: Baseline seropositivity occurred in only a handful of AZD1222 recipients. Spike was spanned by vaccine-associated CD4 TCRs, which were dominant at 160-218 and 743-854. Most donors were white British, females outnumbered males, and clonal diversity was possibly underestimated.

Libraries were prepared by immunoSEQ multiplex PCR; TCRdb keeps only in-frame clonotypes and omits some of them. The sample gives 120,000 to 150,000 clones, more than 75% of which show up once; approximately 4% is in the top ten. From germline, CDR1 is MDHEN and CDR2 SYDVKM. V lost 6 bases to trimming and J lost 4 bases, with 13 bases between them. This CDR3 has 14 amino acids. Notes on this clone: No antigen is known for it.

Sequenced material: peripheral blood, taken on day 0 of MenACWY control vaccination. This receptor was taken from an adult in good health. V is TRBV28 and J is TRBJ1-5; D unclear. The CDR3 sequence: CASSVPGGNQPQHF. CDR3 nucleotide sequence: TGTGCCAGCAGCGTTCCGGGCGGGAATCAGCCCCAGCATTTT.